This is a list of T cell receptor beta chains from one sample in a study of shared clonotypes between healthy human individuals. Profiled with immunoSEQ multiplex PCR; TCRdb holds only in-frame clones, not every one. The sample contains about 580,000 clones, roughly 98% of which appear only once. The specimen sequenced was naive CD8+ T cells sorted from blood. The receptors originated from a man between 25 and 39 years old in good health. The CDR3 runs from the conserved cysteine through the conserved F or W.

TRBV29-1	TRBJ2-3	CSAVPVIGQGTDTQYF
TRBV2	TRBJ1-2	CASTSLGYTF
TRBV6-6	TRBJ2-1	CASTVYSYNEQFF
TRBV6-5	TRBJ1-3	CASSLMGGAGNTIYF
TRBV19	TRBJ2-5	CASSKQETQYF
TRBV30	TRBJ1-1	CAWKAQINTEAFF
TRBV27	TRBJ2-3	CASSHPPTSSGYSTDTQYF
TRBV5-1	TRBJ2-7	CASSSEGLAGYEQYF
TRBV5-6	TRBJ2-1	CASSLTGLPYNEQFF
TRBV5-1	TRBJ2-1	CASSLVAGANEQFF
TRBV9	TRBJ2-7	CASSPQGIPYEQYF
TRBV5-1	TRBJ2-3	CASSLLGFSTDTQYF
TRBV7-6	TRBJ2-3	CASSYSGRGDTQYF
TRBV11-3	TRBJ2-1	CASSLAGSYNEQFF
TRBV4-1	TRBJ2-7	CASSQESGSYEQYF
TRBV7-6	TRBJ2-1	CASSLVNGPSYNEQFF
TRBV11-1	TRBJ1-1	CASSLYGPGQGITEAFF
TRBV7-9	TRBJ2-2	CASSSLPGQGANTGELFF
TRBV5-1	TRBJ2-7	CASSLGQGDPYEQYF
TRBV28	TRBJ2-7	CASSFSGAYEQYF